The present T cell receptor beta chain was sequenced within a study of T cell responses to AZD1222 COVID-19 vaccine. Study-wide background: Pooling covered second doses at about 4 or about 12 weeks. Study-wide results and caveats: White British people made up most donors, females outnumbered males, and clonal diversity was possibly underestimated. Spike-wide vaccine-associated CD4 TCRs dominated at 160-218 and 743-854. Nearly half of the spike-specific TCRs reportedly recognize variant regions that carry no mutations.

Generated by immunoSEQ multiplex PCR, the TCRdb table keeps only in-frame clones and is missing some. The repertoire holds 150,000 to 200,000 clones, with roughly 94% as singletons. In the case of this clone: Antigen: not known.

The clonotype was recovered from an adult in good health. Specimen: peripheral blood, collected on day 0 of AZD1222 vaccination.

The CDR3 sequence: CASSQTGGSETQYF. The CDR3 bases are TGTGCCAGCAGCCAGACAGGGGGGAGTGAGACCCAGTACTTC. The J gene is TRBJ2-5, the V gene TRBV3-1 (or the pseudogene TRBV3-2); 9 bases fit TRBD1. V lost 3 bases, J lost 5 bases, and 4 bases stayed unmatched. Per germline, CDR1 LGHDT and CDR2 YNNKEL (reference sequence). The CDR3 is made up of 14 amino acids.